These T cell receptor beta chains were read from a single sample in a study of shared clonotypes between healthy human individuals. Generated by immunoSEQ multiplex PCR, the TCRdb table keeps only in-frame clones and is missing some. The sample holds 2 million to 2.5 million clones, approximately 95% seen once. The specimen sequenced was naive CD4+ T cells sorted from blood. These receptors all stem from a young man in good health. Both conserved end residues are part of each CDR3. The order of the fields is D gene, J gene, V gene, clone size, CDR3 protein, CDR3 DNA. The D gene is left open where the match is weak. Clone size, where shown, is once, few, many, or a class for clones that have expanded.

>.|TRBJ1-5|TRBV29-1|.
CSVDGQPQHF
TGCAGCGTTGATGGGCAGCCCCAGCATTTT
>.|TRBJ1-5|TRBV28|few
CASSPTGRSSNQPQHF
TGTGCCAGCAGCCCTACAGGGAGGAGTAGCAATCAGCCCCAGCATTTT
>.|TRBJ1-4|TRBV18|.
CASSLGGTVREKLFF
TGTGCCAGCTCCCTCGGAGGGACGGTGAGGGAAAAACTGTTTTTT
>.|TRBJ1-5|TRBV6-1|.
CASSPLNQPQHF
TGTGCCAGCAGTCCATTAAATCAGCCCCAGCATTTT
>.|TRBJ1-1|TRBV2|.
CASSERGGKNTEAFF
TGTGCCAGCAGTGAAAGAGGGGGAAAGAACACTGAAGCTTTCTTT
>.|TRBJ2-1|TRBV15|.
CATSTGLIEDSNEQFF
TGTGCCACCAGCACCGGGCTTATTGAGGACAGCAATGAGCAGTTCTTC
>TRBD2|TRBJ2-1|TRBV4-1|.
CASSQVPSGNYNEQFF
TGCGCCAGCAGCCAAGTTCCTAGCGGGAACTACAATGAGCAGTTCTTC
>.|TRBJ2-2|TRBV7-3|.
CASSLTDGTGELFF
TGTGCCAGCAGCTTAACGGACGGGACCGGGGAGCTGTTTTTT
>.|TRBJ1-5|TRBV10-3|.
CATEDGGLSNQPQHF
TGTGCCACCGAGGACGGGGGCCTAAGCAATCAGCCCCAGCATTTT
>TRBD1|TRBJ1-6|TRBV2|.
CASSRSGTGVSPLHF
TGTGCCAGCAGCCGCTCCGGGACAGGGGTGTCACCCCTCCACTTT
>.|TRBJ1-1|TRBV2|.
CASSEAQGTTEAFF
TGTGCCAGCAGTGAAGCGCAGGGCACCACTGAAGCTTTCTTT
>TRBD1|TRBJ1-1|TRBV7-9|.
CASSLTGANTEAFF
TGTGCCAGCAGCTTAACAGGGGCGAACACTGAAGCTTTCTTT
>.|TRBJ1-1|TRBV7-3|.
CASSLAANTEAFF
TGTGCCAGCAGCTTAGCAGCGAACACTGAAGCTTTCTTT
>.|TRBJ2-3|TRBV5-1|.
CASSFQGGGTDTQYF
TGCGCCAGCAGCTTCCAGGGGGGTGGCACAGATACGCAGTATTTT
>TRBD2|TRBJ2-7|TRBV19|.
CASSIVGPSGTYEQYF
TGTGCCAGTAGTATAGTGGGCCCGAGCGGGACCTACGAGCAGTACTTC
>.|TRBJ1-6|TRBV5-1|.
CASSPDSYNSPLHF
TGCGCCAGCAGCCCTGACAGCTATAATTCACCCCTCCACTTT
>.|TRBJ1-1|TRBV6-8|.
CASPRENTEAFF
TGTGCCAGCCCACGTGAGAACACTGAAGCTTTCTTT
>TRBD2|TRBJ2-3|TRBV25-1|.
CASSTTSGSTDTQYF
TGTGCCAGCAGCACGACTAGCGGGAGCACAGATACGCAGTATTTT
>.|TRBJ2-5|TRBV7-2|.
CASTPGEVGQYF
TGTGCCAGCACTCCAGGGGAGGTAGGCCAGTACTTC
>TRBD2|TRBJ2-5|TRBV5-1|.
CASSLGPSGETQYF
TGCGCCAGCAGCTTGGGTCCTAGCGGGGAGACCCAGTACTTC
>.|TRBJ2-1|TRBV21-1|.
CASSRDYNEQFF
TGTGCCAGCAGCCGGGACTACAATGAGCAGTTCTTC
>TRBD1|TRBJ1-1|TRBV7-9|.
CASSLVTGQKNTEAFF
TGTGCCAGCAGCTTAGTTACGGGACAGAAGAACACTGAAGCTTTCTTT
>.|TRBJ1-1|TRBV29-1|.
CSVKQEENTEAFF
TGCAGCGTTAAACAGGAAGAGAACACTGAAGCTTTCTTT
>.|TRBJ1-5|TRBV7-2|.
CASSLTGALSNQPQHF
TGTGCCAGCAGCTTAACGGGAGCGCTTAGCAATCAGCCCCAGCATTTT